The present T cell receptor (beta chain) was sequenced within a study of T cells expressing NK-cell markers. Germline CDR1 SGHRS, CDR2 YFSETQ. The CDR3 is 13 amino acids. Synthesis of TCR beta cDNA relied on 5'RACE template switching carrying UMIs. TCRdb reprocessed the 5' RACE reads, with one entry per CDR3 protein and no DNA. The table counts about 260,000 distinct CDR3 sequences; about 4.2% lies in the top ten. The source of this sequence is a woman aged 18 to 75 in good health. Sequencing was done on a sample of blood T cells: a sorted CD56 or NKG2C T cell subset, CD4+ or CD8+ T cells, or bulk PBMC T cells (not recorded which). This sequence joins TRBV5-1 and TRBJ2-5. CDR3 in amino acids: CARRSHVEETQYF.